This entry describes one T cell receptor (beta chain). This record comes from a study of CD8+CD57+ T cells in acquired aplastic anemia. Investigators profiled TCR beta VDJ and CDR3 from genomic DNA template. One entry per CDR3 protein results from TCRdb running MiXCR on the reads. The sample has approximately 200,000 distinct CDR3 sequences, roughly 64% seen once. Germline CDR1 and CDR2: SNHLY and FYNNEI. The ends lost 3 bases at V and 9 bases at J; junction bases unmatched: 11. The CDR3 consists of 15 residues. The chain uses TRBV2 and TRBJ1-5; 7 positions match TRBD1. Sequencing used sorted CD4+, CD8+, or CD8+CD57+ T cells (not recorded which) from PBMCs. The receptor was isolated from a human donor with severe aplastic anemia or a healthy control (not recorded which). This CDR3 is CASSDEDRDLLPQHF. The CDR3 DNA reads TGTGCCAGCAGTGACGAAGACAGGGATCTGTTGCCCCAGCATTTT.